The 25 T cell receptor beta chains below come from one sample, sequenced in a study of shared clonotypes between healthy human individuals. The method was immunoSEQ multiplex PCR; TCRdb's version includes in-frame clones alone and lacks a portion of them. The repertoire holds about 120,000 clones, with 68% as singletons. Sequenced sample: memory CD8+ T cells sorted from blood. Regarding subset: CD45RO+ cells pooled with CCR7-negative TemRA cells. Source of these receptors: a woman aged 25 to 39 in good health.

The rearrangement links TRBV9 to TRBJ1-3; TRBD1 matches 7 bases. The germline gives CDR1 SGDLS, CDR2 YYNGEE. The CDR3 is 15 residues long. Germline trimming cut 4 bases from V and 0 bases from J; bases unmatched to any gene: 4. The CDR3 loop is CASSPGGNSGNTIYF. CDR3 nucleotide sequence: TGTGCCAGCAGCCCAGGGGGGAACTCTGGAAACACCATATATTTT.

V is TRBV10-3 and J is TRBJ2-7; TRBD1 matches 9 bases. Germline values: CDR1 ENHRY, CDR2 SYGVKD. V lost 8 bases to trimming and J lost 6 bases; unmatched junction nucleotides: 14. This CDR3 is built from 15 residues. CDR3 sequence (DNA): TGTGCCATCCACCCCTCGGGACAGGGTCGTAGCGAGCAGTACTTC. It specifies CAIHPSGQGRSEQYF.

The chain links TRBV19 to TRBJ2-7; D is undetermined. CDR3 length: 12 residues. Germline V gives CDR1 LNHDA, CDR2 SQIVND (reference sequence). The V gene lost 3 bases and the J gene lost 3 bases, with 6 bases spanning the gap. CDR3 residues: CASSIDNYEQYF. CDR3 coding DNA: TGTGCCAGTAGTATCGACAACTACGAGCAGTACTTC.

The genes are TRBV29-1 and TRBJ2-3, with D perhaps matching TRBD2 (7 bases). Trimming left V 6 bases short and J 0 bases short, with 13 bases between. Germline V gives CDR1 SQVTM, CDR2 ANQGSEA. This CDR3 spans 14 amino acids. The CDR3 DNA is TGCAGCGTCGGAGGGGGGGGCAGCACAGATACGCAGTATTTT. It is translated as CSVGGGGSTDTQYF.

Ten or more counts support this clone. The gene calls are TRBV28 and TRBJ2-6, with D hard to call. The germline CDR1 and CDR2 sequences are MDHEN and SYDVKM. The ends were cut back, 4 bases at V and 4 bases at J, with 14 bases in the middle. This CDR3 has 16 amino acids. The CDR3 sequence is CASSSTLGSGANVLTF. CDR3 sequence (DNA): TGTGCCAGCAGTTCTACGCTCGGGTCCGGGGCCAACGTCCTGACTTTC.

This clone was picked up a small number of times. The V and J genes are TRBV9 and TRBJ2-7; D possibly uses TRBD1 or TRBD2 (5 bases each). V lost 0 bases, J lost 3 bases, and 19 bases lay in between. Germline V gene data show CDR1 as SGDLS and CDR2 as YYNGEE. There are 17 residues in the CDR3. CDR3 nucleotide sequence: TGTGCCAGCAGCGTAGGGGGGACCGGGCCCCTGGTCTACGAGCAGTACTTC. It encodes CASSVGGTGPLVYEQYF. Supplemented by reference TRBV9 and TRBJ2-7, the full variable domain reads DSGVTQTPKHLITATGQRVTLRCSPRSGDLSVYWYQQSLDQGLQFLIQYYNGEERAKGNILERFSAQQFPDLHSELNLSSLELGDSALYFCASSVGGTGPLVYEQYFGPGTRLTVT.

The chain employs TRBV14 and TRBJ1-2, with TRBD1 matching over 7 bases. This CDR3 is 17 amino acids long. Per the germline V gene, CDR1 is SGHDN and CDR2 is FVKESK. The ends lost 4 bases at V and 6 bases at J; junction bases unmatched: 17. The CDR3 loop is CASSPLTGWSFRDGYTF. The CDR3 region has the DNA TGTGCCAGCAGCCCCTTGACAGGGTGGAGTTTTCGGGATGGCTACACCTTC.

The genes are TRBV2 and TRBJ2-7; D gene uncertain. CDR1 is SNHLY, CDR2 FYNNEI, per germline. V lost 1 base and J 3 bases, leaving 13 bases between the germline ends. This CDR3 has 15 residues. Written as DNA, the CDR3 is TGTGCCAGCAGTGAAGGGGCCCCGAGCCACTACGAGCAGTACTTC. Amino acid sequence: CASSEGAPSHYEQYF.

The CDR3, as DNA: TGTGCCAGCAGCGTAGCAGCTGGGCCCTCCTACGAGCAGTACTTC. Encoded protein: CASSVAAGPSYEQYF. V gene TRBV9 combines with J gene TRBJ2-7; no clear D gene. Trimming pared 0 bases from V and 0 bases from J, leaving 10 bases between. This CDR3 is 15 amino acids long. From germline, CDR1 is SGDLS and CDR2 YYNGEE.

The chain couples TRBV25-1 to TRBJ2-1; 11 bases line up with TRBD2. The V segment lost 5 bases and the J segment 7 bases; nucleotides outside the gene matches: 7. The germline V gene encodes CDR1 MGHDK and CDR2 SYGVNS. CDR3 length: 15 residues. This chain's CDR3 is CASSNGASGRNEQFF. As DNA, the CDR3 is TGTGCCAGCAGTAATGGGGCTAGCGGGAGGAATGAGCAGTTCTTC.

In its sample, this clone was seen many times. The same CDR3 can be traced to other DNA sequences in this sample. The chain has TRBV6-5 and TRBJ1-2; 11 positions match TRBD1. With V trimmed by 8 bases and J by 2 bases, 1 base remained unmatched. Germline loops: CDR1 MNHEY, CDR2 SVGAGI. This CDR3 region has 13 residues. The CDR3 region has the DNA TGTGCCAGCGGGGACAGGGGGAACTATGGCTACACCTTC. It encodes CASGDRGNYGYTF.

The chain has TRBV7-7 and TRBJ2-2; tentative D call: TRBD1 (6 bases). The V end was cut by 5 bases, the J end by 4 bases, with 23 bases between. The CDR3 has 18 residues. Germline V gene sequence: CDR1 SSHAT, CDR2 FNYEAQ (reference sequence). CDR3 sequence (DNA): TGTGCCAGCAGCCCCACATTCGTTTACAGGGACGGCACCGGGGAGCTGTTTTTT. Its translation: CASSPTFVYRDGTGELFF.

This clone was observed at least ten times. The J gene is TRBJ2-1, the V gene TRBV28, with D possibly matching TRBD2 (6 bases). The V end was cut by 5 bases, the J end by 5 bases, with 13 bases between. The length of the CDR3 is 14 residues. Germline CDR1 MDHEN, CDR2 SYDVKM. CDR3 in amino acids: CASSPGLTNNEQFF. CDR3 DNA sequence: TGTGCCAGCAGTCCCGGACTAACCAACAATGAGCAGTTCTTC.

The rearrangement joins TRBV5-1 to TRBJ2-1; no reliable D call. V lost 4 bases and J 3 bases, leaving 14 bases between the germline ends. The CDR3 totals 15 residues. Per the germline V gene, CDR1 is SGHRS and CDR2 is YFSETQ. In nucleotides, the CDR3 is TGCGCCAGCAGCCTTGACTCGGCAAACTACAATGAGCAGTTCTTC. Translating it yields CASSLDSANYNEQFF.

Only a few counts were recorded for this clone. The CDR3 DNA reads TGTGCCAGCAGTGCCGCGACAGGGGCCGGGGCCAACGTCCTGACTTTC. Its translation is CASSAATGAGANVLTF. The chain employs TRBV6-4 and TRBJ2-6, with 8 bases aligning to TRBD1. V lost 4 bases, J lost 4 bases, and 6 bases stayed unmatched. The CDR3 covers 16 residues. Looked up from germline, CDR1 is MRHNA and CDR2 is SNTAGT.

This clone showed up many times. V and J are TRBV7-9 and TRBJ1-2, with D unresolved. Germline CDR1 reads SEHNR; CDR2 reads FQNEAQ (reference sequence). This CDR3 spans 14 amino acids. The V end lost 3 bases, the J end lost 8 bases, and 16 bases lay between the germline ends. CDR3: CASSFVGPLRGYTF. The CDR3 DNA reads TGTGCCAGCAGCTTCGTCGGGCCTCTTAGGGGCTACACCTTC. Variable domain in full (rest from reference TRBV7-9 and TRBJ1-2): DTGVSQNPRHKITKRGQNVTFRCDPISEHNRLYWYRQTLGQGPEFLTYFQNEAQLEKSRLLSDRFSAERPKGSFSTLEIQRTEQGDSAMYLCASSFVGPLRGYTFGSGTRLTVV.

The rearrangement links TRBV9 to TRBJ2-3; 11 bases match TRBD2. CDR1 and CDR2 from the germline V gene are SGDLS and YYNGEE. This CDR3 contains 16 residues. J was trimmed by 5 bases and V by 2 bases; bases with no gene match: 7. This CDR3 reads CASSVTSGNHGDTQYF. CDR3 sequence (DNA): TGTGCCAGCAGCGTGACTAGCGGGAACCACGGAGATACGCAGTATTTT.

About this clone itself: A junction boundary mismatches the germline segment, possibly from a read error. V is TRBV6-1 and J is TRBJ2-5, with 13 positions matching TRBD2. The J call may be in error: the DNA end matches TRBJ2-7 better. The germline V gene has CDR1 MNHNS and CDR2 SASEGT. The CDR3 spans 15 residues. The CDR3 reads CASTERTSGSYEQYF. CDR3 sequence (DNA): TGTGCCAGCACTGAAAGGACTAGCGGGAGTTACGAGCAGTACTTC.

The chain uses TRBV28 and TRBJ2-1, with D possibly being TRBD2 (5 bases). V was pared by 3 bases and J by 3 bases, with 15 bases between. This CDR3 contains 16 residues. Germline V CDR1 and CDR2: MDHEN, SYDVKM. The CDR3: CASSFEASNLYNEQFF. The CDR3 DNA reads TGTGCCAGCAGTTTTGAAGCTAGCAACCTCTACAATGAGCAGTTCTTC.

The genes are TRBV5-6 and TRBJ2-1; 8 nucleotides agree with TRBD2. Per the germline V gene, CDR1 is SGHDT and CDR2 is YYEEEE. The CDR3 length is 17 residues. Losses at the gene ends were 0 bases for V and 0 bases for J; bases not matched to a gene: 5. The CDR3 DNA follows: TGTGCCAGCAGCTTGGCCGGGCTAGCGGGCTCCTACAATGAGCAGTTCTTC. This gives the protein CASSLAGLAGSYNEQFF. Variable domain in full (rest from reference TRBV5-6 and TRBJ2-1): DAGVTQSPTHLIKTRGQQVTLRCSPKSGHDTVSWYQQALGQGPQFIFQYYEEEERQRGNFPDRFSGHQFPNYSSELNVNALLLGDSALYLCASSLAGLAGSYNEQFFGPGTRLTVL.

The chain has TRBV7-3 and TRBJ2-1; 10 nucleotides agree with TRBD2. Unmatched junction bases numbered 4, after V lost 5 bases and J lost 3 bases. CDR3 length: 15 residues. Germline V gives CDR1 SGHTA, CDR2 FQGTGA. In nucleotides, the CDR3 is TGTGCCAGCAGCCTACGACTAGCGGGCTACAATGAGCAGTTCTTC. Residues: CASSLRLAGYNEQFF. The full variable domain, completed using reference TRBV7-3 and TRBJ2-1, is GAGVSQTPSNKVTEKGKYVELRCDPISGHTALYWYRQSLGQGPEFLIYFQGTGAADDSGLPNDRFFAVRPEGSVSTLKIQRTERGDSAVYLCASSLRLAGYNEQFFGPGTRLTVL.

CDR3 sequence (DNA): TGCGCCAGCAGCCCTGGACAGGGGGGAATTACGCAGTATTTT. Protein sequence: CASSPGQGGITQYF. The V and J genes are TRBV5-1 and TRBJ2-3, with 10 bases lining up with TRBD1. J was trimmed by 8 bases and V by 4 bases; bases with no gene match: 7. The CDR3 has 14 amino acids. Germline values: CDR1 SGHRS, CDR2 YFSETQ. The variable domain in full, with the rest retrieved from reference TRBV5-1 and TRBJ2-3, is KAGVTQTPRYLIKTRGQQVTLSCSPISGHRSVSWYQQTPGQGLQFLFEYFSETQRNKGNFPGRFSGRQFSNSRSEMNVSTLELGDSALYLCASSPGQGGITQYFGPGTRLTVL.

This clone showed up just a few times. V and J are TRBV27 and TRBJ2-1; D is unclear. Trimming pared 6 bases from V and 0 bases from J, leaving 15 bases between. Per the germline V gene, CDR1 is MNHEY and CDR2 is SMNVEV (reference sequence). The CDR3 has 16 residues. CDR3 amino acids: CASSYDTSSSYNEQFF. The CDR3 region has the DNA TGTGCCAGCAGCTATGACACCTCGAGCTCCTACAATGAGCAGTTCTTC.

Only a few counts were recorded for this clone. V usage is TRBV5-1 and J usage is TRBJ2-7; D possibly corresponds to TRBD2 (6 bases). The length of the CDR3 is 15 residues. Germline values: CDR1 SGHRS, CDR2 YFSETQ. V was trimmed by 4 bases and J by 2 bases, leaving 16 bases between them. CDR3 sequence (DNA): TGCGCCAGCAGCCCTGGCCGGGAGAGAACCTACGAGCAGTACTTC. Residues: CASSPGRERTYEQYF. Full variable domain (rest looked up from reference TRBV5-1 and TRBJ2-7): KAGVTQTPRYLIKTRGQQVTLSCSPISGHRSVSWYQQTPGQGLQFLFEYFSETQRNKGNFPGRFSGRQFSNSRSEMNVSTLELGDSALYLCASSPGRERTYEQYFGPGTRLTVT.

This chain uses TRBV6-4 with TRBJ2-3; D remains ambiguous. The CDR3 sequence is 13 residues long. Trimming took 5 bases from V and 2 from J, leaving 8 bases between them. CDR1 and CDR2 (germline): MRHNA, SNTAGT. This chain's CDR3 is CASSIKDTDTQYF. CDR3 in DNA: TGTGCCAGCAGTATAAAGGACACAGATACGCAGTATTTT.